Below, 2 T cell receptor beta chains from the same sample are listed, as sequenced in a study of blood T cell repertoires in COVID-19. Data came from immunoSEQ multiplex PCR; TCRdb stores just in-frame clones and leaves some out. The repertoire consists of 150,000 to 170,000 clones, with about 85% occurring once and the leading ten covering roughly 0.62%. The sequenced sample consisted of peripheral blood. These receptor sequences come from a man aged 55 to 70 with COVID-19, enrolled during active disease.

The rearrangement links TRBV7-2 to TRBJ2-7; 7 bases are a match to TRBD1. J gave up 5 bases and V 0 bases, and 10 bases lay outside the gene matches. The length of the CDR3 is 16 residues. CDR1 SGHTA and CDR2 FQGNSA come from the germline V gene. CDR3 loop: CASSLAPGGSRDEQYF. The CDR3 bases are TGTGCCAGCAGCTTAGCGCCAGGGGGATCTCGGGACGAGCAGTACTTC.

The V and J genes are TRBV20-1 and TRBJ2-6; TRBD1 matches 7 bases. The ends lost 3 bases at V and 0 bases at J; junction bases unmatched: 8. CDR3 length equals 17 residues. Germline V gene sequence: CDR1 DFQATT, CDR2 SNEGSKA (reference sequence). This chain's CDR3 is CSASVIQGFSGANVLTF. The CDR3 nucleotides read TGCAGTGCTAGTGTGATACAGGGGTTCTCTGGGGCCAACGTCCTGACTTTC.